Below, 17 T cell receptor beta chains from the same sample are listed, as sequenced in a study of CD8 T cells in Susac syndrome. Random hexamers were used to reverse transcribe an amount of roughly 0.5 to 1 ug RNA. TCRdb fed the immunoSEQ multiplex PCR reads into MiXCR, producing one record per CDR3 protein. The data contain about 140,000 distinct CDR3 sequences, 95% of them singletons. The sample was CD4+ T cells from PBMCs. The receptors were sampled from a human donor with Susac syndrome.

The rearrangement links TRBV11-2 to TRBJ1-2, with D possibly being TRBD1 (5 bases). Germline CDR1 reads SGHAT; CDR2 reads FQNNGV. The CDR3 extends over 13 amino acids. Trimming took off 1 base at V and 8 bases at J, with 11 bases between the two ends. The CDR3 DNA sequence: TGTGCCAGCAGCTTAGCATTAGGGGTCGGCTACACCTTC. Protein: CASSLALGVGYTF.

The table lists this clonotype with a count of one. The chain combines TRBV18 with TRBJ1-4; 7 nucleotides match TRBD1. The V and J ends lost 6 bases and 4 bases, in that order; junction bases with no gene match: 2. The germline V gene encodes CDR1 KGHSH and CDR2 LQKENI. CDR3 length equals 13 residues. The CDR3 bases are TGTGCCAGCTCGGGACAGCGTAATGAAAAACTGTTTTTT. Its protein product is CASSGQRNEKLFF.

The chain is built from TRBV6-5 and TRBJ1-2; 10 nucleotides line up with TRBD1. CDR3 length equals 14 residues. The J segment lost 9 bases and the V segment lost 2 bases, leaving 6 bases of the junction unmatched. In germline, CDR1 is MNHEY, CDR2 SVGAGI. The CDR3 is CASSYGTGEERYTF. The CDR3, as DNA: TGTGCCAGCAGTTACGGGACAGGGGAGGAGCGCTACACCTTC.

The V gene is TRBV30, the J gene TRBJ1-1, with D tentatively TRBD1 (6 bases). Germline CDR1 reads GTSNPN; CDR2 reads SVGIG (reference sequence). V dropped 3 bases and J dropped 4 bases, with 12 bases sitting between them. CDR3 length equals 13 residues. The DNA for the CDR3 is TGTGCCTGGAGGGGGACACGTGGCACTGAAGCTTTCTTT. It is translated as CAWRGTRGTEAFF. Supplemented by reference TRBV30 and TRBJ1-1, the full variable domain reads SQTIHQWPATLVQPVGSPLSLECTVEGTSNPNLYWYRQAAGRGLQLLFYSVGIGQISSEVPQNLSASRPQDRQFILSSKKLLLSDSGFYLCAWRGTRGTEAFFGQGTRLTVV.

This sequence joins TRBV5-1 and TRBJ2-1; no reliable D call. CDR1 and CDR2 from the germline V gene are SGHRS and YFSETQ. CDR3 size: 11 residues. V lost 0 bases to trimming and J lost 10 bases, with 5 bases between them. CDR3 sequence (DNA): TGCGCCAGCAGCTTGGACTCCGAGCAGTTCTTC. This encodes CASSLDSEQFF.

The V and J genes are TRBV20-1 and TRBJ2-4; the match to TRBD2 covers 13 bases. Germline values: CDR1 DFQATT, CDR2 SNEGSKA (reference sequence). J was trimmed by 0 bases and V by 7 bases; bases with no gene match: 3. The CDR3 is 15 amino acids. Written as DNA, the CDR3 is TGCAGTGGACTAGCGGGAGGAGGAGCCAAAAACATTCAGTACTTC. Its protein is CSGLAGGGAKNIQYF.

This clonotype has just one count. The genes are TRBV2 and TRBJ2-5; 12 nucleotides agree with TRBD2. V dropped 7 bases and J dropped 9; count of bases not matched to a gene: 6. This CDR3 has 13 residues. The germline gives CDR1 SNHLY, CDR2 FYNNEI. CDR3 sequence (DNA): TGTGCCAGCACCCTTAGGACTAGCGGGGCCCAGTACTTC. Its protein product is CASTLRTSGAQYF. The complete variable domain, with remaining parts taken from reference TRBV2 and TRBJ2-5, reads EPEVTQTPSHQVTQMGQEVILRCVPISNHLYFYWYRQILGQKVEFLVSFYNNEISEKSEIFDDQFSVERPDGSNFTLKIRSTKLEDSAMYFCASTLRTSGAQYFGPGTRLLVL.

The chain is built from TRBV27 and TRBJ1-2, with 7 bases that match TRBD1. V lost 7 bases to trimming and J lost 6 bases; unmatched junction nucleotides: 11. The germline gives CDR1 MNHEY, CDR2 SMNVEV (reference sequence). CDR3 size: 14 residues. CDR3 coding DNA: TGTGCCAGCATTAAGCCCGGGACAGTAAATGGCTACACCTTC. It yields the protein CASIKPGTVNGYTF.

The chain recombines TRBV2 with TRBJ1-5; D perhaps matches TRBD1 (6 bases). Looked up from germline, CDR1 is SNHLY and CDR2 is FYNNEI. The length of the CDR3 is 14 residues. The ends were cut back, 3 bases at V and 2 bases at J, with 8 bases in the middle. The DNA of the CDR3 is TGTGCCAGCAGTGAGAGACAGGGCAATCAGCCCCAGCATTTT. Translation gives CASSERQGNQPQHF.

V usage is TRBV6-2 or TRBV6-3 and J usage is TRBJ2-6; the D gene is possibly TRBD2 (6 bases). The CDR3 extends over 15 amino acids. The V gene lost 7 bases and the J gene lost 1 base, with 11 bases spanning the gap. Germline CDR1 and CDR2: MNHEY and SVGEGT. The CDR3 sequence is CASKGGWSGANVLTF. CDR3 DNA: TGTGCCAGCAAAGGAGGGTGGTCTGGGGCCAACGTCCTGACTTTC.

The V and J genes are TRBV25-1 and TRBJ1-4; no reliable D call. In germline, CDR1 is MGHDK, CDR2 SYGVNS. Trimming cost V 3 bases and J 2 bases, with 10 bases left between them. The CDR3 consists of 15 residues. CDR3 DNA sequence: TGTGCCAGCAGTGACTACTGGGCCACTAATGAAAAACTGTTTTTT. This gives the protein CASSDYWATNEKLFF.

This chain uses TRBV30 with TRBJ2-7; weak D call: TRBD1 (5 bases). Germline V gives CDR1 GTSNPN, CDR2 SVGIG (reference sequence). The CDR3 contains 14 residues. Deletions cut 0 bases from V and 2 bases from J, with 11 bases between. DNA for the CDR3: TGTGCCTGGAGTGTACGCAGGGATGCCTACGAGCAGTACTTC. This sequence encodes CAWSVRRDAYEQYF.

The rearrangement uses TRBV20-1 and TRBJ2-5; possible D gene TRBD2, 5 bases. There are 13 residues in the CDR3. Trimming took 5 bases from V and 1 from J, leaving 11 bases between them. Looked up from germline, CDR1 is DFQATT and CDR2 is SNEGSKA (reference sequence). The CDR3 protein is CSASDGVQETQYF. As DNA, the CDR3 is TGCAGTGCTTCGGACGGGGTCCAAGAGACCCAGTACTTC.

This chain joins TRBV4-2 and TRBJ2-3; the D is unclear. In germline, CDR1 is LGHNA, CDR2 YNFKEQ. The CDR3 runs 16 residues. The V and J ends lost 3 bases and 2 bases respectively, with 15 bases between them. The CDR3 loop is CASSHEIAPNTDTQYF. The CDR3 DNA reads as TGTGCCAGCAGCCACGAGATAGCTCCAAACACAGATACGCAGTATTTT.

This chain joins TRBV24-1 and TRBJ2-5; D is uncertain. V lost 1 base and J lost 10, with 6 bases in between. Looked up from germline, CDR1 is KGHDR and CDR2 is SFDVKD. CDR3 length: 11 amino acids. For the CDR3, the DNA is TGTGCCACCAGTGATTTCTGGGGCCAGTACTTC. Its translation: CATSDFWGQYF.

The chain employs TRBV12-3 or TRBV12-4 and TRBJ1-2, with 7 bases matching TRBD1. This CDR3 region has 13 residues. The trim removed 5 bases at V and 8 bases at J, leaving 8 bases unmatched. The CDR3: CASSPQGWSGYTF. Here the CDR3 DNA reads TGTGCCAGCAGTCCACAGGGGTGGAGCGGCTACACCTTC.

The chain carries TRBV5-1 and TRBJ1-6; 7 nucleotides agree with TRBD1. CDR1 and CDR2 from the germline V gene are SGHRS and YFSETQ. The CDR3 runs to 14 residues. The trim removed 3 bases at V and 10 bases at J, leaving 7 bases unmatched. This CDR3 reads CASSSDRVGSPLHF. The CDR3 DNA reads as TGCGCCAGCAGCTCCGACAGGGTAGGCTCACCCCTCCACTTT.